One and the same sample provided the 21 T cell receptor beta chains below, sequenced in a study of control samples from healthy donors and cancer patients (dated by TCRdb to 2020 to 2022). The library was made by the immunoSEQ multiplex PCR assay. TCRdb mirrors the immuneACCESS table, restricted to in-frame sequences. Some clones are absent from its copies; in checked studies, under half trace to an unresolved V gene, and the reason for the others is unknown. Within this sample are some 96,000 clones, with roughly 87% of them counted one time only. The ten largest clonotypes hold under 20% of the sample. Sequenced: blood. The receptors stem from a woman between 45 and 60 years old in good health.

The chain uses TRBV2 and TRBJ1-5, with D possibly TRBD1 on 5 matching bases. In germline, CDR1 is SNHLY, CDR2 FYNNEI. The CDR3 has 13 residues. The V end was cut by 7 bases, the J end by 3 bases, with 10 bases between. The CDR3 loop is CASTDRINQPQHF. CDR3 in DNA: TGTGCCAGCACAGACAGAATCAATCAGCCCCAGCATTTT.

The rearrangement joins TRBV5-5 to TRBJ1-1; D is uncertain. V lost 4 bases to trimming and J lost 1 base, with 17 bases between them. CDR1 is SGHKS, CDR2 YYEKEE, per germline (reference sequence). The CDR3 spans 16 residues. The CDR3 here is CASSGDRGRTNTEAFF. DNA of the CDR3: TGTGCCAGCAGCGGCGACCGCGGACGGACGAACACTGAAGCTTTCTTT.

V and J are TRBV5-1 and TRBJ2-5; 14 nucleotides line up with TRBD2. CDR1 and CDR2 from the germline V gene are SGHRS and YFSETQ. Trimming cost V 4 bases and J 5 bases; bases outside gene matches: 7. The CDR3 length is 16 residues. CDR3 DNA: TGCGCCAGCAGCGGAGGGACTAGCGGGGGCAGGGAGACCCAGTACTTC. Translated, it gives CASSGGTSGGRETQYF. Full variable domain (outside the CDR3, taken from reference TRBV5-1 and TRBJ2-5): KAGVTQTPRYLIKTRGQQVTLSCSPISGHRSVSWYQQTPGQGLQFLFEYFSETQRNKGNFPGRFSGRQFSNSRSEMNVSTLELGDSALYLCASSGGTSGGRETQYFGPGTRLLVL.

In its sample, this clone was seen a few times. This chain uses TRBV5-1 with TRBJ1-2, with 10 bases identical to TRBD1. V gave up 2 bases and J gave up 8 bases; unmatched junction bases: 12. Per the germline V gene, CDR1 is SGHRS and CDR2 is YFSETQ. There are 16 residues in the CDR3. Here the CDR3 reads CASSFRDRGAREGYTF. CDR3 bases: TGCGCCAGCAGCTTCCGGGACAGGGGAGCCCGGGAGGGCTACACCTTC.

This chain connects TRBV5-1 to TRBJ1-3, with D tentatively TRBD1 (5 bases). The CDR3 is 15 residues long. Germline V lookup: CDR1 SGHRS, CDR2 YFSETQ. V was cut by 6 bases and J by 0 bases, with 13 bases left in between. This CDR3 is CASTLGGISGNTIYF. The DNA of the CDR3 is TGCGCCAGCACTCTGGGGGGGATCTCTGGAAACACCATATATTTT.

The chain couples TRBV7-2 to TRBJ2-2, with 10 bases matching TRBD2. Trimming took 7 bases from V and 5 from J; bases not matched to a gene: 10. The length of the CDR3 is 16 residues. The germline V gene encodes CDR1 SGHTA and CDR2 FQGNSA. In nucleotides, the CDR3 is TGTGCCAGCATCCCGAGCGGGAGGGAGAGAACCGGGGAGCTGTTTTTT. This encodes CASIPSGRERTGELFF.

The chain's CDR3 is CAWRPGPNTEAFF. The CDR3 DNA reads TGTGCCTGGCGACCGGGGCCAAACACTGAAGCTTTCTTT. The rearrangement links TRBV30 to TRBJ1-1; tentatively, D is TRBD1 (5 bases). In germline, CDR1 is GTSNPN, CDR2 SVGIG (reference sequence). The CDR3 contains 13 residues. The V end lost 5 bases, the J end lost 2 bases, and 12 bases lay between the germline ends.

The rearrangement links TRBV5-1 to TRBJ2-3; 9 bases match TRBD2. The germline CDR1 and CDR2 sequences are SGHRS and YFSETQ. After removal of 0 bases from V and 4 bases from J, the junction contained 9 bases not matched to a gene. CDR3 length: 17 residues. DNA of the CDR3: TGCGCCAGCAGCTTGGGGCTAGCGGGGTCTATGCCAGATACGCAGTATTTT. Translated, it gives CASSLGLAGSMPDTQYF.

This chain links TRBV3-1 (or the pseudogene TRBV3-2) with TRBJ2-3; TRBD1 matches 11 bases. The length of the CDR3 is 15 residues. V was pared by 2 bases and J by 10 bases, with 8 bases of the junction left unmatched. The V gene's germline CDR1 is LGHDT and CDR2 YNNKEL (reference sequence). CDR3 protein: CASSQTGTGGVPQYF. In DNA, the CDR3 is TGTGCCAGCAGCCAAACAGGGACAGGGGGTGTTCCGCAGTATTTT.

The chain is built from TRBV7-3 and TRBJ2-1, with 11 bases that match TRBD1. Germline lookup yields CDR1 SGHTA and CDR2 FQGTGA. With 4 bases clipped from V and 8 bases from J, the junction kept 19 bases outside the gene matches. This CDR3 has 19 amino acids. CDR3: CASSSRPAGQGAIPHEQFF. The CDR3 DNA follows: TGTGCCAGCAGCTCCCGCCCGGCCGGACAGGGGGCAATCCCCCATGAGCAGTTCTTC.

J is TRBJ1-6 and V is TRBV30; weak D call: TRBD1 (5 bases). Trimming took 0 bases from V and 9 from J, leaving 15 bases between them. CDR1 is GTSNPN and CDR2 is SVGIG in the germline V gene (reference sequence). CDR3 size: 15 residues. The CDR3 coding sequence is TGTGCCTGGAGTGTACGTGTTCAGGGATCTTCACCCCTCCACTTT. It yields the protein CAWSVRVQGSSPLHF.

The chain combines TRBV7-3 with TRBJ2-1; TRBD2 matches at 7 bases. Germline assignment: CDR1 SGHTA and CDR2 FQGTGA. CDR3 size: 16 residues. Germline trimming cut 5 bases from V and 4 bases from J; bases unmatched to any gene: 11. The CDR3 region is CASSTQAGPNYNEQFF. Written as DNA, the CDR3 is TGTGCCAGCAGCACCCAAGCGGGGCCTAATTACAATGAGCAGTTCTTC. The whole variable domain, remainder taken from reference TRBV7-3 and TRBJ2-1, is GAGVSQTPSNKVTEKGKYVELRCDPISGHTALYWYRQSLGQGPEFLIYFQGTGAADDSGLPNDRFFAVRPEGSVSTLKIQRTERGDSAVYLCASSTQAGPNYNEQFFGPGTRLTVL.

This chain joins TRBV29-1 and TRBJ2-1; 7 bases agree with TRBD2. V lost 7 bases to trimming and J lost 7 bases; unmatched junction nucleotides: 10. The CDR3 is made up of 13 amino acids. CDR1 SQVTM and CDR2 ANQGSEA come from the germline V gene. The CDR3 DNA reads as TGCAGCGGATTGTTCCTGCGGGGGAATGAGCAGTTCTTC. Translating it yields CSGLFLRGNEQFF.

The chain joins TRBV30 to TRBJ1-1; a possible D gene is TRBD1 (5 bases). V dropped 0 bases and J dropped 1 base, with 12 bases sitting between them. The germline CDR1 and CDR2 sequences are GTSNPN and SVGIG (reference sequence). The CDR3 is made up of 15 amino acids. The CDR3 spells CAWSVKWQGNTEAFF. The CDR3 DNA is TGTGCCTGGAGTGTAAAGTGGCAGGGGAACACTGAAGCTTTCTTT.

This clone is a singleton in its sample. The J gene is TRBJ1-1, the V gene TRBV15; 7 positions agree with TRBD1. Germline assignment: CDR1 LNHNV and CDR2 YYDKDF (reference sequence). The CDR3 covers 16 residues. After removal of 0 bases from V and 0 bases from J, the junction contained 4 bases not matched to a gene. CDR3 amino acids: CATSRDPGQVNTEAFF. The CDR3 DNA reads TGTGCCACCAGCAGAGATCCCGGACAGGTGAACACTGAAGCTTTCTTT.

The V gene is TRBV6-2 or TRBV6-3, the J gene TRBJ1-4, with 7 bases fitting TRBD1. The V gene's germline CDR1 is MNHEY and CDR2 SVGEGT. V trimming: 5 bases; J trimming: 6 bases; junction bases outside the gene matches: 15. The CDR3 is made up of 17 amino acids. This chain's CDR3 is CASSPGTADPRDEKLFF. CDR3 nucleotide sequence: TGTGCCAGCAGTCCGGGGACAGCAGATCCTCGGGATGAAAAACTGTTTTTT.

The chain employs TRBV9 and TRBJ2-3; 7 nucleotides agree with TRBD2. This CDR3 is built from 15 residues. Germline lookup yields CDR1 SGDLS and CDR2 YYNGEE. Losses at the gene ends were 3 bases for V and 2 bases for J; bases not matched to a gene: 6. Here the CDR3 reads CASSGASGFTDTQYF. The CDR3 nucleotides are TGTGCCAGCAGCGGAGCTAGCGGCTTCACAGATACGCAGTATTTT.

This clone was counted a few times. This CDR3 reads CASSHIGFSGSTEAFF. The CDR3 bases are TGTGCCAGCAGCCATATAGGGTTTTCGGGGAGCACTGAAGCTTTCTTT. This chain uses TRBV5-6 with TRBJ1-1, with unresolved D. V dropped 4 bases and J dropped 4 bases, with 20 bases sitting between them. The CDR3 is 16 amino acids. Germline lookup yields CDR1 SGHDT and CDR2 YYEEEE. Filled out from reference TRBV5-6 and TRBJ1-1, the complete variable domain reads DAGVTQSPTHLIKTRGQQVTLRCSPKSGHDTVSWYQQALGQGPQFIFQYYEEEERQRGNFPDRFSGHQFPNYSSELNVNALLLGDSALYLCASSHIGFSGSTEAFFGQGTRLTVV.

J is TRBJ2-7 and V is TRBV5-6, with 7 bases that match TRBD1. The CDR3 consists of 13 residues. V lost 4 bases and J lost 2; bases outside the gene matches: 3. CDR1 and CDR2 from the germline V gene are SGHDT and YYEEEE. CDR3 in amino acids: CASSPGTAYEQYF. The CDR3 DNA is TGTGCCAGCAGCCCCGGGACAGCCTACGAGCAGTACTTC.

The gene calls are TRBV6-2 or TRBV6-3 and TRBJ1-1, with TRBD1 identical over 9 bases. This CDR3 is 19 amino acids long. CDR1 and CDR2 (germline): MNHEY, SVGEGT. Trimming took 3 bases from V and 1 from J; bases not matched to a gene: 15. The CDR3 sequence: CASSYNRDRARGRNTEAFF. The CDR3 nucleotides are TGTGCCAGCAGTTATAACCGGGACAGGGCGCGGGGGAGGAACACTGAAGCTTTCTTT.

V usage is TRBV19 and J usage is TRBJ1-4; D is possibly TRBD1 (6 bases). The V and J ends lost 6 bases and 6 bases respectively, with 17 bases between them. The CDR3 has 15 amino acids. Germline loops: CDR1 LNHDA, CDR2 SQIVND (reference sequence). This CDR3 reads CASSPLETGHEKLFF. CDR3 nucleotide sequence: TGTGCCAGTAGCCCTCTCGAGACAGGACATGAAAAACTGTTTTTT.